The next 8 T cell receptor beta chains were all read from a single sample in a study of blood T cell repertoires in COVID-19. Assay used: immunoSEQ multiplex PCR; TCRdb lists only in-frame clones, some missing. The sample shows more than 65,000 clones, approximately 88% of them seen only once. Source material: peripheral blood. Receptor source: a human donor in a cohort sampled during active COVID-19.

For the CDR3, the DNA is TGTGCCAGCAGCGTCAACCTAGCGGGGGGCCAAGAGACCCAGTACTTC. Translating it yields CASSVNLAGGQETQYF. V usage is TRBV9 and J usage is TRBJ2-5; 11 bases fit TRBD2. The CDR3 is 16 residues long. Trimming removed 2 bases from V and 1 base from J; junction bases left unmatched: 4. Germline CDR1 is SGDLS and CDR2 is YYNGEE.

The chain carries TRBV4-1 and TRBJ1-3; no definite D call. This CDR3 has 14 residues. CDR1 is MGHRA, CDR2 YSYEKL, per germline. V was shortened by 1 base and J by 8 bases, with 12 bases between the two germline ends. In nucleotides, the CDR3 is TGCGCCAGCAGCCAAGCAAGAACCCGAGACACCATATATTTT. Encoded protein: CASSQARTRDTIYF.

This clone was observed a few times. The chain is built from TRBV10-3 and TRBJ1-1; possibly TRBD1 for D (6 bases). The germline V gene encodes CDR1 ENHRY and CDR2 SYGVKD. V was shortened by 4 bases and J by 3 bases, with 9 bases between the two germline ends. The length of the CDR3 is 13 residues. The CDR3 DNA is TGTGCCATCAGTGGGGGGCCAGACACTGAAGCTTTCTTT. This translates into CAISGGPDTEAFF.

This sequence joins TRBV28 and TRBJ2-1; possible D gene TRBD2, 6 bases. Between the trimmed V and J ends, which lost 5 bases and 6 bases, there was a span of 17 bases. Germline values: CDR1 MDHEN, CDR2 SYDVKM. This CDR3 region has 15 residues. The CDR3 loop reads CASSPGLVGGNEQFF. The DNA for the CDR3 is TGTGCCAGCAGTCCTGGGCTCGTGGGGGGCAATGAGCAGTTCTTC.

This chain connects TRBV7-2 to TRBJ2-7; a weak D match, TRBD1 (6 bases). The germline V gene encodes CDR1 SGHTA and CDR2 FQGNSA. V dropped 1 base and J dropped 6 bases, with 13 bases sitting between them. The CDR3 is 14 residues long. CDR3 in amino acids: CASSLGRGRREQYF. The CDR3 region has the DNA TGTGCCAGCAGCTTAGGCAGGGGCCGGCGCGAGCAGTACTTC.

There are a few counts of this clone. The CDR3 DNA follows: TGTGCCAGCAGTCGGACTTGGGCTGGCGATGAGCAGTTCTTC. Translation: CASSRTWAGDEQFF. The V call is TRBV2, the J call TRBJ2-1; TRBD2 is a possible D gene (5 bases). Germline V gene lookup returns CDR1 SNHLY and CDR2 FYNNEI. CDR3 size: 14 residues. V lost 5 bases to trimming and J lost 8 bases, with 16 bases between them.

The chain is built from TRBV6-6 and TRBJ1-1, with unresolved D. Germline V gene data show CDR1 as MNHNY and CDR2 as SVGAGI (reference sequence). The CDR3 has 13 amino acids. Trimming cost V 7 bases and J 5 bases, with 14 bases left between them. The CDR3 sequence: CASTKMRETEAFF. For the CDR3, the DNA is TGTGCCAGCACCAAAATGAGGGAAACTGAAGCTTTCTTT.

The CDR3 bases are TGTGCCAGCAGCTATAACCGGGAGCAGCAGTTCTTC. Protein sequence: CASSYNREQQFF. The rearrangement uses TRBV11-2 and TRBJ2-1, with a weak D call TRBD2 (6 bases). Germline V lookup: CDR1 SGHAT, CDR2 FQNNGV. The CDR3 has 12 residues. V was trimmed by 4 bases and J by 11 bases, leaving 12 bases between them.